Reported below is one T cell receptor beta chain. It has no known antigen specificity. It has no much larger one-base neighbor in the sample; base qualities were not kept. This record belongs to a study of T cell responses to AZD1222 COVID-19 vaccine (dated by TCRdb to the early 2020s). Background for the entire study: A total of 240 or so trial participants underwent TCR sequencing, of whom roughly 210 had received two doses of AZD1222 and approximately 25 had received two doses of the MenACWY control vaccine. Trial participants were enrolled by age into 18-55, 56-69 and 70-plus year subgroups, with 148, 28 and 57 TCR-sequenced participants respectively.

Unmatched junction bases come to 12, with V trimmed by 6 bases and J by 0 bases. The CDR3 goes from the cysteine to the phenylalanine over 18 residues. This entry keeps only the CDR3 DNA: 54 bases, framed from base 1. CDR1 ENHRY and CDR2 SYGVKD were looked up in the germline V gene. The CDR3 regions of human TCRbeta chains were analyzed by immunosequencing. From the authors' description of their analysis: Repertoire TCRs were checked for matches against a reference library of SARS-CoV-2-specific TCRs that had been generated using the MIRA antigen-specificity platform. Breadth was defined as the fraction of unique TCRs that were SARS-CoV-2-associated, and depth was defined as the fraction of total T cells that were SARS-CoV-2-associated. Using the MIRA data, each spike-specific TCR was assigned both to the spike region to which the TCR was reactive and to a CD4 or CD8 class. Log10-transformed breadth and depth values were compared by one-way ANOVA with Sidak's multiple comparisons tests. As stored in TCRdb, this immuneACCESS dataset retains in-frame rearrangements with V and J assigned. A fraction of the clones does not appear; measured against another copy, unresolved V genes explain less than half of the discrepancy, and the remainder lacks a known reason. The DNA gave D and trimming, while V, J and clone size come from that table. Present in this sample are roughly 120,000 clones, 80% to 90% of which were seen just once. The ten largest account for approximately 4% of the sample.

The intended sense of this specimen's time point label: baseline before first vaccination. This specimen's treatment or condition label, per the study, means: meningococcal conjugate vaccine given as trial control. The vaccinee samples were drawn from two UK trials, COV001 and COV002, one of which was a single-blind randomized controlled phase 2/3 trial testing AZD1222 (ChAdOx1 nCoV-19) in healthy adults. For TCRbeta chain sequencing, PBMC samples from trial participants were taken at day 0 and at day 28 after the second dose. What the authors observed across the whole study: Reportedly, close to half of the unique spike-specific TCRs recognized epitopes lying outside the regions that are mutated in the B.1.351 and B.1.1.7 variants. Spike-specific TCR breadth and depth rose significantly after two AZD1222 doses compared with day 0 and with MenACWY recipients. Because no samples from the day 14 peak response were available, repertoires could be characterized only after the peak T cell response. CD4 TCRs associated with the vaccine covered the entire spike protein, and the dominant responses were in regions 160-218 and 743-854. In the small 56-69-year group, the increase in depth fell short of significance, most likely because of low power. Most participants were white British and females outnumbered males, and the authors suggested that clonal diversity may have been underestimated. Only five or six AZD1222 recipients were SARS-CoV-2 seropositive at baseline, limiting conclusions about previously exposed vaccinees.

The clonotype originates from an adult in good health. The source material was peripheral blood, sampled on day 0 of MenACWY control vaccination. The chain employs TRBV10-3 and TRBJ2-7; 12 bases in between match TRBD1. The DNA reads TGTGCCATCAGGCAACCGGGACAGGGGGCGGCAAGCTCCTACGAGCAGTACTTC. Its translation reads: CAIRQPGQGAASSYEQYF.